This T cell receptor beta chain was observed in a study of T cell responses to AZD1222 COVID-19 vaccine. The junction had 7 bases not matched to a gene; V was cut back by 0 bases and J by 5 bases. CDR1 is KGHSH and CDR2 is LQKENI in the germline V gene. The CDR3 is 16 amino acids. With regard to this clone: Antigen: not known.

Study-wide findings and caveats: Donors, mostly white British, included more females; clonal diversity was possibly underestimated. Receipt of two AZD1222 doses was followed by a rise in Spike-specific TCR breadth and depth. All repertoire sampling was performed exclusively after the peak T cell response. Nearly half of spike-specific TCRs reportedly go after variant regions that carry no mutations.

Using immunoSEQ multiplex PCR, the repertoire was profiled, and TCRdb retains in-frame clones only, with some absent. In the table there are 100,000 to 150,000 clones, roughly 90% of which are singletons. Sequenced material: peripheral blood, taken on day 0 of AZD1222 vaccination. The source of this sequence is an adult in good health. The chain carries TRBV18 and TRBJ1-1, with 9 positions matching TRBD1. The CDR3: CASSPPLRQGETEAFF. The CDR3 nucleotides are TGTGCCAGCTCACCACCGTTGAGACAGGGGGAAACTGAAGCTTTCTTT.